The 31 T cell receptor beta chains given below trace back to one sample, sequenced in a study of T cell repertoires and Cas9 in healthy adults. Profiled with immunoSEQ multiplex PCR; TCRdb holds only in-frame clones, not every one. The sample holds more than 20,000 clones, 90% seen once. Sequencing input: CD4+ effector T cells (CD127+, CD25-, CD137-, CD154-) from PBMCs; culture status not recorded. Receptors were obtained from a human donor in good health.

This chain links TRBV27 with TRBJ2-1, with no clear D. The CDR3 has 15 residues. Per germline, CDR1 MNHEY and CDR2 SMNVEV (reference sequence). V dropped 8 bases and J dropped 0 bases, with 14 bases sitting between them. The CDR3 spells CASCRRPSSYNEQFF. The CDR3 bases are TGTGCCAGCTGCCGACGGCCGAGCTCCTACAATGAGCAGTTCTTC.

The chain carries TRBV5-1 and TRBJ2-2; D is uncertain. Germline CDR1 is SGHRS and CDR2 is YFSETQ. Trimming shortened V by 4 bases and J by 2 bases, and 9 bases separated the two germline ends. The CDR3 has 14 residues. The CDR3, as DNA: TGCGCCAGCAGCCCGGATACCAACACCGGGGAGCTGTTTTTT. Protein: CASSPDTNTGELFF.

The rearrangement joins TRBV7-9 to TRBJ2-7; 7 nucleotides align to TRBD1. CDR1 and CDR2 from the germline V gene are SEHNR and FQNEAQ (reference sequence). V shed 5 bases, J shed 0 bases, and the junction held 7 bases outside the gene matches. The CDR3 runs 15 residues. CDR3 in DNA: TGTGCCAGCAGCCGACAGACAGGGAGCTCCTACGAGCAGTACTTC. Translated, it gives CASSRQTGSSYEQYF.

The V gene is TRBV9, the J gene TRBJ1-1; the D is unclear. The CDR3 runs 14 residues. Germline CDR1 SGDLS, CDR2 YYNGEE. V shed 0 bases and J shed 0 bases, with 6 bases lying between them. As DNA, the CDR3 is TGTGCCAGCAGCGTAGGACATATGAACACTGAAGCTTTCTTT. Protein product: CASSVGHMNTEAFF.

This sequence joins TRBV6-5 and TRBJ2-3; D is perhaps TRBD1 (6 bases). CDR1 is MNHEY, CDR2 SVGAGI, per germline. The CDR3 loop spans 13 amino acids. The germline V and J ends were trimmed by 7 bases and 3 bases, with 11 bases remaining between them. CDR3 amino acids: CASTRGITDTQYF. The DNA for the CDR3 is TGTGCCAGCACTAGGGGGATTACAGATACGCAGTATTTT.

This chain joins TRBV27 and TRBJ1-1; a possible D gene is TRBD1 (6 bases). Trimming shortened V by 2 bases and J by 9 bases, and 16 bases separated the two germline ends. Per germline, CDR1 MNHEY and CDR2 SMNVEV (reference sequence). The CDR3 is 14 residues long. CDR3 DNA sequence: TGTGCCAGCAGTTTAAGGCAGGGGACCGAAAAAGCTTTCTTT. It translates to CASSLRQGTEKAFF.

This clone was detected only a few times. V is TRBV25-1 and J is TRBJ2-5; the D call may be TRBD1 or TRBD2 (5 bases each). The germline gives CDR1 MGHDK, CDR2 SYGVNS. Trimming took off 10 bases at V and 5 bases at J, with 17 bases between the two ends. The CDR3 length is 13 residues. The DNA for the CDR3 is TGTGCCACCTGGGGGACGAGAGGGGAGACCCAGTACTTC. Encoded protein: CATWGTRGETQYF.

V and J are TRBV11-2 and TRBJ1-1, with unresolved D. In germline, CDR1 is SGHAT, CDR2 FQNNGV. The CDR3 length is 13 residues. The V gene lost 4 bases and the J gene lost 5 bases, with 11 bases spanning the gap. DNA of the CDR3: TGTGCCAGCAGCTCCTCGTCTGGGACTGAAGCTTTCTTT. It yields the protein CASSSSSGTEAFF. The variable domain in full, with the rest retrieved from reference TRBV11-2 and TRBJ1-1, is EAGVAQSPRYKIIEKRQSVAFWCNPISGHATLYWYQQILGQGPKLLIQFQNNGVVDDSQLPKDRFSAERLKGVDSTLKIQPAKLEDSAVYLCASSSSSGTEAFFGQGTRLTVV.

V and J are TRBV5-1 and TRBJ1-2; the match to TRBD1 covers 10 bases. Trimming cost V 4 bases and J 3 bases; bases outside gene matches: 6. CDR3 length: 15 residues. Germline CDR1 is SGHRS and CDR2 is YFSETQ. CDR3 nucleotide sequence: TGCGCCAGCAGCCCCCAGACAGGGGGCTACTATGGCTACACCTTC. Its translation is CASSPQTGGYYGYTF.

This clone was detected only once. The genes are TRBV19 and TRBJ2-2, with unresolved D. Germline V lookup: CDR1 LNHDA, CDR2 SQIVND (reference sequence). Between the trimmed V and J ends, which lost 1 base and 10 bases, there was a span of 19 bases. The CDR3 loop spans 16 amino acids. The DNA for the CDR3 is TGTGCCAGTAGTATAGCCCTAGTGGGTCCGGTCGCGGAGCTGTTTTTT. This gives the protein CASSIALVGPVAELFF.

This clone was seen only a few times. The chain has TRBV5-6 and TRBJ2-2, with D possibly matching TRBD2 (5 bases). Trimming left V 4 bases short and J 6 bases short, with 13 bases between. The CDR3 length is 14 residues. The germline CDR1 and CDR2 sequences are SGHDT and YYEEEE. The CDR3 sequence: CASSPGLRAGELFF. CDR3 sequence (DNA): TGTGCCAGCAGCCCTGGACTGCGGGCCGGGGAGCTGTTTTTT.

The chain combines TRBV5-4 with TRBJ2-7, with D possibly TRBD2 on 6 matching bases. This CDR3 has 15 residues. Trimming pared 0 bases from V and 7 bases from J, leaving 17 bases between. In germline, CDR1 is SGHNT, CDR2 YYREEE (reference sequence). CDR3 nucleotides: TGTGCCAGCAGCTTGGAGGTTTCGCGGGGAACGGAGCAGTACTTC. Protein product: CASSLEVSRGTEQYF.

The chain joins TRBV25-1 to TRBJ2-6; D gene uncertain. V gave up 3 bases and J gave up 1 base, with 7 bases separating them. The CDR3 is 15 residues long. In germline, CDR1 is MGHDK, CDR2 SYGVNS. The CDR3 reads CASSEPSSGANVLTF. The CDR3 DNA reads TGTGCCAGCAGTGAGCCAAGTTCTGGGGCCAACGTCCTGACTTTC.

This chain uses TRBV5-4 with TRBJ1-1; D uncertain. Between the trimmed V and J ends, which lost 4 bases and 1 base, there was a span of 11 bases. The CDR3 length is 14 residues. Looked up from germline, CDR1 is SGHNT and CDR2 is YYREEE (reference sequence). The CDR3: CASSLDARNTEAFF. CDR3 coding DNA: TGTGCCAGCAGCCTCGACGCACGGAACACTGAAGCTTTCTTT. The full variable domain, in which reference TRBV5-4 and TRBJ1-1 provide the parts outside the CDR3, is ETGVTQSPTHLIKTRGQQVTLRCSSQSGHNTVSWYQQALGQGPQFIFQYYREEENGRGNFPPRFSGLQFPNYSSELNVNALELDDSALYLCASSLDARNTEAFFGQGTRLTVV.

The chain carries TRBV10-3 and TRBJ1-1, with D perhaps matching TRBD1 (6 bases). V gave up 3 bases and J gave up 3 bases, with 11 bases separating them. From germline, CDR1 is ENHRY and CDR2 SYGVKD. The CDR3 runs to 14 residues. The chain's CDR3 is CAISESRGDTEAFF. CDR3 DNA sequence: TGTGCCATCAGTGAATCGAGGGGGGACACTGAAGCTTTCTTT.

This chain uses TRBV5-1 with TRBJ1-5; D unclear. The germline V and J ends were trimmed by 3 bases and 6 bases, with 16 bases remaining between them. The CDR3 loop spans 15 amino acids. Per the germline V gene, CDR1 is SGHRS and CDR2 is YFSETQ. The CDR3: CASSSSQAPGQPQHF. CDR3 in DNA: TGCGCCAGCAGCTCCTCCCAGGCCCCCGGTCAGCCCCAGCATTTT.

The chain has TRBV7-8 and TRBJ2-7, with TRBD1 as a possible D gene (6 bases). CDR1 is SGHVS, CDR2 FQNEAQ, per germline. Deletions cut 1 base from V and 7 bases from J, with 14 bases between. This CDR3 comprises 14 residues. CDR3 in DNA: TGTGCCAGCAGCTTAGGGTACAGGGAAGGGGAGCAGTACTTC. Encoded protein: CASSLGYREGEQYF.

This clone is a singleton in its sample. The V gene is TRBV6-1, the J gene TRBJ2-7; D is possibly TRBD2 (5 bases). The CDR3 contains 16 residues. The germline CDR1 and CDR2 sequences are MNHNS and SASEGT. Trimming took off 0 bases at V and 2 bases at J, with 14 bases between the two ends. CDR3 bases: TGTGCCAGCAGTGAAGCGGCCCGGGGAGAAACCTACGAGCAGTACTTC. It specifies CASSEAARGETYEQYF.

The CDR3 loop is CASSRGLAEITDTQYF. Here the CDR3 DNA reads TGTGCCAGCAGCCGGGGACTAGCGGAGATCACAGATACGCAGTATTTT. The chain joins TRBV7-9 to TRBJ2-3; TRBD2 aligns across 11 bases. V shed 5 bases, J shed 2 bases, and the junction held 6 bases outside the gene matches. The CDR3 has 16 amino acids. CDR1 and CDR2 from the germline V gene are SEHNR and FQNEAQ (reference sequence).

V is TRBV19 and J is TRBJ1-5, with 7 bases that match TRBD1. Trimming took 5 bases from V and 0 from J; bases not matched to a gene: 10. This CDR3 has 17 amino acids. The germline V gene encodes CDR1 LNHDA and CDR2 SQIVND (reference sequence). This CDR3 is CASSARDRGFSNQPQHF. In nucleotides, the CDR3 is TGTGCCAGTAGTGCTCGGGACAGAGGCTTTAGCAATCAGCCCCAGCATTTT.

This clone was seen a few times. The genes are TRBV2 and TRBJ2-5; the D gene could be TRBD1 or TRBD2 (5 bases each). The germline V gene has CDR1 SNHLY and CDR2 FYNNEI. The CDR3 is made up of 15 amino acids. Trimming removed 7 bases at V and 4 bases at J, with 19 bases between. The CDR3 nucleotides are TGTGCCAGCAATGCTTGGGATGTGGGGGTAGAGACCCAGTACTTC. This codes for CASNAWDVGVETQYF.

The chain links TRBV4-2 to TRBJ2-5; D possibly corresponds to TRBD1 (5 bases). The end of the DNA aligns better with TRBJ2-7, so the J call may be wrong. The CDR3 is 15 amino acids. Germline V gives CDR1 LGHNA, CDR2 YNFKEQ. CDR3 sequence (DNA): TGTGCCAGCAGCCAAGGACAGTTAAGCTCCTACGAGCAGTACTTC. This translates into CASSQGQLSSYEQYF.

The chain combines TRBV19 with TRBJ1-5; 7 nucleotides agree with TRBD1. The V gene end was trimmed by 3 bases and the J gene end by 4 bases; junction bases not matched to a gene: 9. The CDR3 covers 16 residues. Germline V gives CDR1 LNHDA, CDR2 SQIVND (reference sequence). In nucleotides, the CDR3 is TGTGCCAGTAGTATCCCTGGGGGACAGAGTAATCAGCCCCAGCATTTT. This sequence encodes CASSIPGGQSNQPQHF.

The CDR3 coding sequence is TGTGCCAGCAGTGAGACGACAGATGCAACTAATGAAAAACTGTTTTTT. Protein sequence: CASSETTDATNEKLFF. The chain carries TRBV6-1 and TRBJ1-4; D is perhaps TRBD1 (5 bases). Trimming cost V 3 bases and J 0 bases, with 11 bases left between them. This CDR3 has 16 residues. The germline CDR1 and CDR2 sequences are MNHNS and SASEGT.

The J gene is TRBJ1-1, the V gene TRBV4-1; TRBD1 matches 8 bases. CDR1 is MGHRA and CDR2 is YSYEKL in the germline V gene. V lost 0 bases to trimming and J lost 3 bases; unmatched junction nucleotides: 3. The CDR3 consists of 15 residues. The CDR3 sequence is CASSQETGEHTEAFF. The DNA of the CDR3 is TGCGCCAGCAGCCAAGAGACAGGGGAGCACACTGAAGCTTTCTTT.

This clone is judged medium-sized. This chain connects TRBV10-2 to TRBJ1-2; TRBD1 matches 7 bases. With V trimmed by 6 bases and J by 2 bases, 6 bases remained unmatched. The CDR3 contains 14 residues. Per germline, CDR1 WSHSY and CDR2 SAAADI. CDR3 loop: CASSEGQINYGYTF. The CDR3 nucleotides read TGCGCCAGCAGCGAGGGACAGATAAACTATGGCTACACCTTC.

This chain uses TRBV14 with TRBJ1-1, with no clear D. There are 13 residues in the CDR3. V lost 0 bases and J 7 bases, leaving 9 bases between the germline ends. Germline lookup yields CDR1 SGHDN and CDR2 FVKESK. DNA of the CDR3: TGTGCCAGCAGCCAAGATCCTATGGGTGAAGCTTTCTTT. Protein sequence: CASSQDPMGEAFF.

The V call is TRBV18, the J call TRBJ1-1; no reliable D call. CDR1 KGHSH and CDR2 LQKENI come from the germline V gene. V shed 3 bases and J shed 6 bases, with 14 bases lying between them. The CDR3 contains 14 residues. This CDR3 reads CASSPSRGWAEAFF. The CDR3 DNA reads as TGTGCCAGCTCACCTTCAAGAGGCTGGGCTGAAGCTTTCTTT.

The chain links TRBV7-9 to TRBJ1-2; D is ambiguous. The V end lost 1 base, the J end lost 6 bases, and 12 bases lay between the germline ends. The length of the CDR3 is 14 residues. CDR1 is SEHNR, CDR2 FQNEAQ, per germline (reference sequence). In nucleotides, the CDR3 is TGTGCCAGCAGCTTAGACGCCAAGTATGATGGCTACACCTTC. Amino acid sequence: CASSLDAKYDGYTF.

This CDR3 is CASSRQGTGTQYF. CDR3 coding DNA: TGTGCCAGCTCACGACAGGGTACAGGGACCCAGTACTTC. The genes are TRBV18 and TRBJ2-5, with TRBD1 matching 7 bases. The junction had 6 bases not matched to a gene; V was cut back by 4 bases and J by 7 bases. CDR3 length: 13 residues. CDR1 and CDR2 from the germline V gene are KGHSH and LQKENI.

The chain employs TRBV18 and TRBJ1-3; D call uncertain. Trimming removed 3 bases from V and 0 bases from J, with 9 bases in between. The CDR3 is 15 residues long. In germline, CDR1 is KGHSH, CDR2 LQKENI. The CDR3 nucleotides are TGTGCCAGCTCACCCGAGAGCGACTCTGGAAACACCATATATTTT. It is translated as CASSPESDSGNTIYF.